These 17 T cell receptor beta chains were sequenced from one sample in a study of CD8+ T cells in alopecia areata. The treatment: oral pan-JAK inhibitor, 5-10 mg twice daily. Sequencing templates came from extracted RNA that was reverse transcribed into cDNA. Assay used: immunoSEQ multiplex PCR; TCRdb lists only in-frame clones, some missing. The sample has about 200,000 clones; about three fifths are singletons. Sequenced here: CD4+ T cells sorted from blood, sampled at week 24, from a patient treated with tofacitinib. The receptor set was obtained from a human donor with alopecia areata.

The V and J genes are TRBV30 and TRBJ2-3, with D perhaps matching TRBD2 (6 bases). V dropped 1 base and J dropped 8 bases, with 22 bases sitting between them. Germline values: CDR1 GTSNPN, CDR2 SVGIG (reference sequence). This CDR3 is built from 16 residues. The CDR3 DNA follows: TGTGCCTGGAGTGCCCGGCCGGGTCGGGGGACGGGTACGCAGTATTTT. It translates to CAWSARPGRGTGTQYF.

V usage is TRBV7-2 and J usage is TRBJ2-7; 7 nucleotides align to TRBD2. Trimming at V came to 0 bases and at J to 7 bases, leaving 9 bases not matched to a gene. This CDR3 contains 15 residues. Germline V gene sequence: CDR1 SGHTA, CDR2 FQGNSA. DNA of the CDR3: TGTGCCAGCAGCTTAGCGCGGGGCGGGAGTCAAGAGCAGTACTTC. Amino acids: CASSLARGGSQEQYF.

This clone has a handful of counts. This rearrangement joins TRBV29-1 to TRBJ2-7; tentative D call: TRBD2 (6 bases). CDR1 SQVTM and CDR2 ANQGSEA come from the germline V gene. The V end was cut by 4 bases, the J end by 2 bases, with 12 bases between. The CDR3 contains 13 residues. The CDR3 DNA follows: TGCAGCGTTGTGGGACTCTCAACCTACGAGCAGTACTTC. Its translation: CSVVGLSTYEQYF.

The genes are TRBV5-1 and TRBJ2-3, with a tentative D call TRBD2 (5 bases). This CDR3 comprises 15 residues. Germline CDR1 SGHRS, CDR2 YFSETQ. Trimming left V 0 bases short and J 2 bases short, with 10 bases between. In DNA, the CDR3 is TGCGCCAGCAGCTTGGCCGGGGAAAACACAGATACGCAGTATTTT. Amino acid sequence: CASSLAGENTDTQYF.

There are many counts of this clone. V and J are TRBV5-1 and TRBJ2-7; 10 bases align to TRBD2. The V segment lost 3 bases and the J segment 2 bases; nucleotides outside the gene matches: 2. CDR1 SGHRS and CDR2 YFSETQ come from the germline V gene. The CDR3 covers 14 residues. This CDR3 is CASSSTSGTYEQYF. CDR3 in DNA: TGCGCCAGCAGCTCCACTAGCGGGACCTACGAGCAGTACTTC.

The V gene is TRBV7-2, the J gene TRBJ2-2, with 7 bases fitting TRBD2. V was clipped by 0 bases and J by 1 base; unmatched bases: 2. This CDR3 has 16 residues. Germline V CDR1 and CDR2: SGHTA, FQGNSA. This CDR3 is CASSLAGGGNTGELFF. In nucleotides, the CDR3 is TGTGCCAGCAGCTTAGCGGGCGGGGGGAACACCGGGGAGCTGTTTTTT.

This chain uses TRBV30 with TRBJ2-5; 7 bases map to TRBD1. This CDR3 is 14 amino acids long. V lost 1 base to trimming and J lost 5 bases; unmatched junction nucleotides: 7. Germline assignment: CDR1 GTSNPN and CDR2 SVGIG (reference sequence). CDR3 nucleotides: TGTGCCTGGAGTGAGAAGGGGGCGATGGAGACCCAGTACTTC. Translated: CAWSEKGAMETQYF.

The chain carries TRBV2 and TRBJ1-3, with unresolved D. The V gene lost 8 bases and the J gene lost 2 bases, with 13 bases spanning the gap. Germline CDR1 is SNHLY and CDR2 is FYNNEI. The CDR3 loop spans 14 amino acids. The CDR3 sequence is CASARAETGNTIYF. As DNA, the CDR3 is TGTGCCAGCGCTAGGGCGGAGACTGGAAACACCATATATTTT.

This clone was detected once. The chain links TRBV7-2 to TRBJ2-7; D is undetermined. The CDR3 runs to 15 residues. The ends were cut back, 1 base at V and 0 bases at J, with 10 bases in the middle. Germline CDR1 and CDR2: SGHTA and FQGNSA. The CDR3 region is CASSLVLQSSYEQYF. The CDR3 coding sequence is TGTGCCAGCAGCTTAGTCCTACAAAGCTCCTACGAGCAGTACTTC. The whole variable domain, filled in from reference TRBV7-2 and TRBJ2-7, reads GAGVSQSPSNKVTEKGKDVELRCDPISGHTALYWYRQSLGQGLEFLIYFQGNSAPDKSGLPSDRFSAERTGGSVSTLTIQRTQQEDSAVYLCASSLVLQSSYEQYFGPGTRLTVT.

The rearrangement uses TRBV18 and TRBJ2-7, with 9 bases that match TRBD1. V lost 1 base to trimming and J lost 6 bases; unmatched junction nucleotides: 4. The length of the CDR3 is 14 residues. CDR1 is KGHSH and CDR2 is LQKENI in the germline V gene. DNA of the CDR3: TGTGCCAGCTCACCACAGGGACAGGGTGGCGAGCAGTACTTC. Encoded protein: CASSPQGQGGEQYF.

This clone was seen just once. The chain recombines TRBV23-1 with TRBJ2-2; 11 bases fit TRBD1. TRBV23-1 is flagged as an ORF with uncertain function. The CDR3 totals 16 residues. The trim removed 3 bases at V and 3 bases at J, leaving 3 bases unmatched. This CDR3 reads CASSQEGQGDTGELFF. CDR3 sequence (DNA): TGCGCCAGCAGTCAGGAGGGACAGGGGGACACCGGGGAGCTGTTTTTT.

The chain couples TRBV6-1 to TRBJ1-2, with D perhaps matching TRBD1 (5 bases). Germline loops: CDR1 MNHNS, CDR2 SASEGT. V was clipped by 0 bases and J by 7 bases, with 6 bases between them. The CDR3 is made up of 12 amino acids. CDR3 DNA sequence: TGTGCCAGCAGTGAAGCCGGGGGTGGCTACACCTTC. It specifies CASSEAGGGYTF.

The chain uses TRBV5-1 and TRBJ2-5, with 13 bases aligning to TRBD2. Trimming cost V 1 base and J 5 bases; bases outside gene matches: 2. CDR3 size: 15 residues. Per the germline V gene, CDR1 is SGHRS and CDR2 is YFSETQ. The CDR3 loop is CASSLRTSGGETQYF. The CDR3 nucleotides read TGCGCCAGCAGCTTGAGGACTAGCGGGGGTGAGACCCAGTACTTC.

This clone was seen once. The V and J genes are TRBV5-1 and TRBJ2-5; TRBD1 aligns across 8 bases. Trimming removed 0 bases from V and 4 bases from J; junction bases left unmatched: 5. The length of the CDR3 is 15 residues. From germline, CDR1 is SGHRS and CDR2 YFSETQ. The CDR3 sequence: CASSLASGGGETQYF. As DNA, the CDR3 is TGCGCCAGCAGCTTGGCCTCAGGGGGCGGAGAGACCCAGTACTTC.

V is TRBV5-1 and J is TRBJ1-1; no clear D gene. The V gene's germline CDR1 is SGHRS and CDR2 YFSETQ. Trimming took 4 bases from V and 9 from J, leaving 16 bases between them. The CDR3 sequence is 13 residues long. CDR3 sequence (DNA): TGCGCCAGCAGCATCGCTGGCCAGGTGAAAGCTTTCTTT. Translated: CASSIAGQVKAFF.

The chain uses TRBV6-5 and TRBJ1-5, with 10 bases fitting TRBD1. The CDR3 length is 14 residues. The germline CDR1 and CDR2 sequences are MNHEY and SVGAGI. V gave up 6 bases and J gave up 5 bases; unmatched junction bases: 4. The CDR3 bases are TGTGCCAGCAGCAAGGACAGGGGGGATCAGCCCCAGCATTTT. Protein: CASSKDRGDQPQHF.

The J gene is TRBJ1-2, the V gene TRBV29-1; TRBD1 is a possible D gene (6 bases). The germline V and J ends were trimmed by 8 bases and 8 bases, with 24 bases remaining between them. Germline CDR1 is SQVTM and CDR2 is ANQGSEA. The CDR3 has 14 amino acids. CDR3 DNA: TGCAGCTCGCTCCAGGGAGGGTCAACAGGGGGCTACACCTTC. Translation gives CSSLQGGSTGGYTF.